The rows below give T cell receptor beta chains drawn from one sample of a study of blood T cell repertoires in COVID-19. Produced via immunoSEQ multiplex PCR; TCRdb's table is partial and in-frame only. The table includes fewer than 250,000 clones, nearly 95% detected once. Specimen: peripheral blood. All receptors derive from a man aged 25 to 40 with COVID-19, enrolled during active disease. Each CDR3 is given with its conserved first and last residue.

j_gene,v_gene,CDR3aa
TRBJ1-5,TRBV7-9,CASSLEQGNQPQHF
TRBJ1-3,TRBV21-1,CASSKTVSGNTIYF
TRBJ1-2,TRBV13,CASSLARPPGDPGYTF
TRBJ1-2,TRBV5-6,CASSLWGSGNYGYTF
TRBJ1-1,TRBV18,CASSRLQGNTEAFF
TRBJ2-2,TRBV11-2,CASSFAGHFSSRELFF
TRBJ2-7,TRBV7-9,CASSLMSPEQYF
TRBJ1-2,TRBV6-2/TRBV6-3,CASSRDRETNYGYTF
TRBJ1-5,TRBV6-5,CASSPGQGYQPQHF
TRBJ1-6,TRBV5-1,CASSPRTGADNSPLHF
TRBJ2-1,TRBV20-1,CSAGGGLEQFF
TRBJ1-1,TRBV5-1,CASSLEGRGAEAFF
TRBJ1-5,TRBV5-1,CASSLAEGGQPQHF
TRBJ1-2,TRBV6-5,CASSTGSLEDGYTF
TRBJ2-2,TRBV4-1,CASSLIGVTGELFF
TRBJ1-6,TRBV27,CASSSIQGNNSPLHF
TRBJ1-1,TRBV6-5,CASSYKQGASTEAFF
TRBJ2-5,TRBV6-2/TRBV6-3,CASSPTSVQETQYF
TRBJ2-6,TRBV19,CASSTRTGSGANVLTF
TRBJ2-7,TRBV5-5,CASSLEYLGQPPDEQYF
TRBJ1-4,TRBV6-6,CASRGGANEKLFF
TRBJ2-5,TRBV11-2,CASSLSPSRGETQYF
TRBJ2-7,TRBV2,CASSEARQGIYEQYF
TRBJ1-1,TRBV11-1,CASSGQENTEAFF
TRBJ1-2,TRBV12-3/TRBV12-4,CASTRRQVDGYTF
TRBJ2-7,TRBV7-6,CASSLEASQGAGFYEQYF
TRBJ1-5,TRBV29-1,CSVATDYSNQPQHF
TRBJ2-1,TRBV6-5,CASSWEGINEQFF
TRBJ1-3,TRBV9,CASTKDFGNTIYF
TRBJ1-5,TRBV6-1,CASSETLTGSRNQPQHF
TRBJ2-3,TRBV6-5,CASSYSWRRSDTQYF
TRBJ2-7,TRBV6-5,CASSKNGGSRYF
TRBJ2-5,TRBV11-1,CASSKTATQYF
TRBJ1-2,TRBV4-2,CASSATVRGQPEGYTF
TRBJ1-6,TRBV7-9,CASSLAGQGSPLHF
TRBJ2-1,TRBV7-9,CASIGPRFGDYNEQFF
TRBJ1-5,TRBV18,CASSPPKSGGVNQPQHF
TRBJ2-2,TRBV24-1,CATSDSGTPNTGELFF
TRBJ1-4,TRBV5-1,CASSSGQGWEKLFF
TRBJ2-3,TRBV15,CATSRGGIGTDTQYF
TRBJ1-2,TRBV4-1,CASSQGTGSGYTF
TRBJ2-1,TRBV7-9,CASSPGDGTGGSNEQFF
TRBJ2-5,TRBV24-1,CATSDPEETQYF
TRBJ1-1,TRBV4-1,CASSQDGGGTEAFF
TRBJ2-5,TRBV2,CASSEAVGLQETQYF
TRBJ1-2,TRBV18,CASSPQGRNYGYTF
TRBJ1-2,TRBV5-1,CASSLGQGVFNYGYTF
TRBJ1-4,TRBV4-1,CASMGQGLEKLFF
TRBJ1-2,TRBV28,CASSLQGANYGYTF
TRBJ2-7,TRBV9,CASSVDPAQGKSYEQYF
TRBJ2-2,TRBV19,CATKGRDGELFF
TRBJ1-2,TRBV9,CASSVPLYGGGYTF
TRBJ1-6,TRBV27,CASSLYWDSNSPLHF
TRBJ1-3,TRBV6-1,CASSAPTGNEGNTIYF
TRBJ2-1,TRBV27,CASSLGGGGSYNEQFF
TRBJ1-4,TRBV11-2,CASTTNGEKLFF
TRBJ1-1,TRBV6-5,CASRQGSDMNTEAFF
TRBJ2-7,TRBV4-1,CASSQVGTSLEQYF
TRBJ1-1,TRBV6-5,CATGQRLNTEAFF
TRBJ2-5,TRBV5-1,CASSPGQGRLGPQYF